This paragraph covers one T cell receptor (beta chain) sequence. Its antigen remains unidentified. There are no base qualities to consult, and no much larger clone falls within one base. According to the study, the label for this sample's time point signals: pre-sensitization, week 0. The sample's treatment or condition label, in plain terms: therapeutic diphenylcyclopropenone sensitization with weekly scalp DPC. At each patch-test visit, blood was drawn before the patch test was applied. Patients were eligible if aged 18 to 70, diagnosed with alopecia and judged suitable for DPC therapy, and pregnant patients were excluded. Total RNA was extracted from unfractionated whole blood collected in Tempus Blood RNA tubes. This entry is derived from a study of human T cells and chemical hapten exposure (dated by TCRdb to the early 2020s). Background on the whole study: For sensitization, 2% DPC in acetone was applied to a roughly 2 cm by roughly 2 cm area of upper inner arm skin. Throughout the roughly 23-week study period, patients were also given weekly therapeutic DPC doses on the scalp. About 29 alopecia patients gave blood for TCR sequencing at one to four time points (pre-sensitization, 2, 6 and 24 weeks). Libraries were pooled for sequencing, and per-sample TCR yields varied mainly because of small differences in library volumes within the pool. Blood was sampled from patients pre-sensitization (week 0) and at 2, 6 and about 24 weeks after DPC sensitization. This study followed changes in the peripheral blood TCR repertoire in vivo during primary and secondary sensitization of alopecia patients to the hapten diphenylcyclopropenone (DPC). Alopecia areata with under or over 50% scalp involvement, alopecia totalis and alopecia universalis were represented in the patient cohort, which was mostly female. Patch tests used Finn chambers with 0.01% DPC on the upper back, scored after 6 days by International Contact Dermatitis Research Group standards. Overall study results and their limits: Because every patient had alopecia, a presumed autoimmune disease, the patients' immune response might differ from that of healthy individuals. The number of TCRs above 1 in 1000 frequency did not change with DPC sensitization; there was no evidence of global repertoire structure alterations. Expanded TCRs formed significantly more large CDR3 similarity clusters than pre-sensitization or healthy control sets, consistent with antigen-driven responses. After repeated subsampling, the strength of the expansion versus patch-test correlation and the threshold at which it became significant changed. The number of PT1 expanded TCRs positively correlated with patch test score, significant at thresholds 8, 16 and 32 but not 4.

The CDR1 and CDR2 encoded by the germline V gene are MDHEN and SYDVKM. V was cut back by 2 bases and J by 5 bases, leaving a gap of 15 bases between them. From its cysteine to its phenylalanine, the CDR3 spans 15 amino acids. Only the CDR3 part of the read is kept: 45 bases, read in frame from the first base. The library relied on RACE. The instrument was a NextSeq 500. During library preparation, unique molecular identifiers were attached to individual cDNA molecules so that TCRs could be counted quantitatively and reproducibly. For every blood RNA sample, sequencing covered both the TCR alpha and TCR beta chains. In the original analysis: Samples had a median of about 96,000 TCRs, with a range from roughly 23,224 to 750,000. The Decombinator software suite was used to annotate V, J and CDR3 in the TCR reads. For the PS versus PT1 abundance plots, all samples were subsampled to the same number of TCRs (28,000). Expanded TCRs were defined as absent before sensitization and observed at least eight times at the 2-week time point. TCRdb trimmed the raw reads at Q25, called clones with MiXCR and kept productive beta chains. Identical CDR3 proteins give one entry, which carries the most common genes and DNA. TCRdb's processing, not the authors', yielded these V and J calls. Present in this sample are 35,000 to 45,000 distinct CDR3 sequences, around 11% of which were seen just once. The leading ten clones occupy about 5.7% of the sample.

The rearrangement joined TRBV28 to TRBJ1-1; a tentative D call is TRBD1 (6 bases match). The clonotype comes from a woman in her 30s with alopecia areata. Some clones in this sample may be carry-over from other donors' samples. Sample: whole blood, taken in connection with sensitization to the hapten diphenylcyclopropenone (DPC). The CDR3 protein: CASSLLRGARTEAFF. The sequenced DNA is TGTGCCAGCAGTTTACTCCGGGGGGCGCGAACTGAAGCTTTCTTT.